Listed here are 8 T cell receptor beta chains from one sample, sequenced in a study of human T cells and chemical hapten exposure. Individual cDNA molecules each carried unique molecular identifiers attached by the library. TCRdb used MiXCR to reprocess the reads, holding one entry per CDR3 protein. The sample holds around 5,300 distinct CDR3 sequences; around three fifths are singletons and the top ten take under 4.5%. Documented treatment: therapeutic diphenylcyclopropenone sensitization with weekly scalp DPC. Sequencing used whole blood, obtained before DPC sensitization or 2, 6, or about 24 weeks after (not recorded which). The receptor set was obtained from an adult with alopecia areata. Some clones in this sample may be carry-over from other donors' samples. This table probably holds off-target reads from a library built for another chain.

The CDR3 nucleotides are TGCGCCAGCAGCTCGGGGACAGGGTCCAATGAGCAGTTCTTC. Translated: CASSSGTGSNEQFF. The V gene is TRBV5-1, the J gene TRBJ2-1; the match to TRBD1 covers 9 bases. CDR1 is SGHRS and CDR2 is YFSETQ in the germline V gene. The CDR3 totals 14 residues. V dropped 3 bases and J dropped 6; count of bases not matched to a gene: 4.

The chain couples TRBV21-1 to TRBJ2-7; the table names TRBD1, a call not compared with the DNA. TRBV21-1 is termed a pseudogene. CDR3 size: 13 residues. Here the CDR3 DNA reads TGTGCCAGCAGCCCCGGGACACCGAGTCTATCCCACTTC. This encodes CASSPGTPSLSHF.

The chain is built from TRBV24-1 and TRBJ1-2; TRBD1 matches at 8 bases. The germline V gene has CDR1 KGHDR and CDR2 SFDVKD. V was clipped by 5 bases and J by 2 bases; unmatched bases: 3. The length of the CDR3 is 14 residues. This CDR3 is CATSVAGGNYGYTF. CDR3 nucleotide sequence: TGTGCCACCAGTGTCGCAGGGGGCAACTATGGCTACACCTTC.

The J gene is TRBJ2-7, the V gene TRBV6-2 or TRBV6-3; D may be TRBD2 (5 bases). Trimming took 3 bases from V and 0 from J, leaving 15 bases between them. This CDR3 comprises 16 residues. The germline CDR1 and CDR2 sequences are MNHEY and SVGEGT. CDR3 loop: CASSYPRDYLSYEQYF. CDR3 bases: TGTGCCAGCAGTTATCCGCGCGACTACCTCTCCTACGAGCAGTACTTC.

Comment on this clonotype: Its ends do not fully match the called genes, so a read error is possible. The chain uses TRBV7-7 and TRBJ2-5, with TRBD2 matching over 9 bases. Looked up from germline, CDR1 is SSHAT and CDR2 is FNYEAQ (reference sequence). The CDR3 consists of 15 residues. This CDR3 reads CASSSSGTAQETQYF. Here the CDR3 DNA reads TGTGCTAGCAGCTCTAGCGGGACAGCACAAGAGACCCAGTACTTC.

V usage is TRBV9 and J usage is TRBJ2-2, with TRBD1 as a possible D gene (5 bases). The V end lost 0 bases, the J end lost 0 bases, and 9 bases lay between the germline ends. CDR3 length: 16 amino acids. Germline V gene data show CDR1 as SGDLS and CDR2 as YYNGEE. CDR3 amino acids: CASSVATGANTGELFF. CDR3 bases: TGTGCCAGCAGCGTAGCAACAGGCGCGAACACCGGGGAGCTGTTTTTT.

This clonotype was found a few times. The rearrangement joins TRBV11-2 to TRBJ2-7; D ambiguous. Trimming left V 5 bases short and J 5 bases short, with 7 bases between. Germline values: CDR1 SGHAT, CDR2 FQNNGV. This CDR3 spans 11 amino acids. CDR3: CASSPMNEQYF. The CDR3 DNA reads TGTGCCAGCAGCCCCATGAACGAGCAGTACTTC.

The chain is built from TRBV6-5 and TRBJ1-6; possible D gene TRBD1, 5 bases. The CDR3 is 15 residues long. Between the trimmed V and J ends, which lost 0 bases and 10 bases, there was a span of 13 bases. Germline V lookup: CDR1 MNHEY, CDR2 SVGAGI. CDR3 in DNA: TGTGCCAGCAGTTACTCGATTCAGGGAGACTCACCCCTCCACTTT. Protein sequence: CASSYSIQGDSPLHF.